This T cell receptor (beta chain) was captured by sequencing in a study of T cell responses to AZD1222 COVID-19 vaccine (dated by TCRdb to about 2021). About the study as a whole: A total of under 250 trial participants underwent TCR sequencing, of whom approximately 200 had received two doses of AZD1222 and around 25 had received two doses of the MenACWY control vaccine. Enrollment into the trials was organized by age into subgroups of 18-55, 56-69 and 70-plus years, and those subgroups contained about 160, 30 and 59 TCR-sequenced participants, respectively. General study outcomes and caveats: Spike-specific TCR breadth and depth rose significantly after two AZD1222 doses compared with day 0 and with MenACWY recipients. Participants were mostly white British, with more females than males. The authors suggested clonal diversity may have been underestimated. In the small 56-69-year group, the increase in depth fell short of significance, most likely because of low power. No day 14 peak-response samples were available, so repertoires were characterized only after the peak T cell response. Epitopes outside the regions mutated in the B.1.351 and B.1.1.7 variants were reportedly recognized by nearly half of the unique spike-specific TCRs. Conclusions about previously exposed vaccinees are limited because only a handful of AZD1222 recipients were SARS-CoV-2 seropositive at baseline. The whole spike protein was spanned by vaccine-associated CD4 TCRs, and dominant responses were seen in regions 160-218 and 743-854.

As regards this clone: What antigen it recognizes has not been identified. No quality values exist for individual bases; no much larger clone is one base distant.

The CDR3 regions of human TCRbeta chains were analyzed by immunosequencing. In the original analysis: TCRs in the repertoires were matched against a reference library of SARS-CoV-2-specific TCRs that had been generated with the MIRA antigen-specificity platform. Breadth meant the fraction of unique TCRs that were SARS-CoV-2-associated, whereas depth meant the fraction of total T cells that were SARS-CoV-2-associated. Each spike-specific TCR was assigned to its reactive spike region and to a CD4 or CD8 class using the MIRA data. Log10-transformed breadth and depth values were compared by one-way ANOVA with Sidak's multiple comparisons tests. In its TCRdb copy, this immuneACCESS table keeps in-frame sequences only and misses some clones. Where compared with another copy, unresolved V genes explain less than half of these, and the others have no known cause. Clone size and the V and J calls come from that table; the DNA yielded D and trimming. This sample has 250,000 to 300,000 clones in its table, and approximately 94% of those were observed once. The top ten constitute 0.55% of the sample.

Spanning cysteine to phenylalanine, the CDR3 consists of 17 amino acids. The entry retains the CDR3 DNA only, 51 bases that are in frame from base 1. From the germline V gene, CDR1 is SNHLY and CDR2 is FYNNEI. V is shortened by 6 bases, J by 0 bases, and the region joining them spans 18 bases. This specimen's time point label, per the study, means: about 28 days (+/-7) after the second vaccine dose. AZD1222 recipients whose second dose came at about 4 weeks and those whose second dose came at about 12 weeks were combined into one group, since spike-specific TCR depth and breadth did not differ between the two schedules. The vaccinee samples were drawn from two UK trials, COV001 and COV002, one of which was a single-blind randomized controlled phase 2/3 trial testing AZD1222 (ChAdOx1 nCoV-19) in healthy adults. Trial participant PBMC samples were collected at day 0 and day 28 after the second dose for TCRbeta chain sequencing.

The material was peripheral blood, obtained 28 days after the second AZD1222 dose. This receptor was obtained from an adult who received the AZD1222 COVID-19 vaccine. Here the chain combines TRBV2 and TRBJ1-3, and possibly TRBD1, on 5 matching bases. The DNA is TGTGCCAGCAGAGCCGGGACTTCCGCTCACTCTGGAAACACCATATATTTT. This encodes CASRAGTSAHSGNTIYF.